The clone carrying this TCR beta chain has at least ten counts. Its antigen is undetermined. This sample was included in a study of CD8+CD57+ T cells in acquired aplastic anemia. As for the study in general: The mean DNA yield obtained from sorted CD4+ and CD8+ cells came to approximately 3 ug. Healthy donor sequencing depth: some 10 million CD4+, some 11 million CD8+ reads. Study outcomes and limitations: Patients were compared with controls for CD8+ Simpson's diversity, and no significant difference emerged.

The germline CDR1 and CDR2 sequences are SGDLS and YYNGEE. The germline V and J ends were trimmed by 2 bases and 5 bases, with 10 bases remaining between them. This CDR3 spans 13 amino acids. TCR beta VDJ and CDR3 profiling used genomic DNA as template. Each CDR3 protein gets one entry after TCRdb re-called the reads with MiXCR. The data contain about 200,000 distinct CDR3 sequences, about a third of them singletons. This TCR was sampled from a human donor in good health, serving as a control. What was sequenced was sorted CD4+, CD8+, or CD8+CD57+ T cells (not recorded which) from PBMCs. This rearrangement joins TRBV9 to TRBJ1-1, with a weak D call TRBD1 (5 bases). CDR3 sequence: CASSVEGWTEAFF. The CDR3 DNA sequence: TGTGCCAGCAGCGTGGAGGGGTGGACTGAAGCTTTCTTT.